This T cell receptor (beta chain) originates from a study of shared clonotypes between healthy human individuals. Clones were sequenced by immunoSEQ multiplex PCR, and TCRdb holds only the in-frame ones, with some missing. Among roughly 2,300,000 clones listed, around 90% were seen once. Looked up from germline, CDR1 is SGHTA and CDR2 is FQGNSA. V dropped 5 bases and J dropped 4; count of bases not matched to a gene: 7. This CDR3 has 15 amino acids. This chain connects TRBV7-2 to TRBJ2-7, with 11 bases lining up with TRBD2. The sequenced sample was naive CD4+ T cells from PBMCs. Subset here: CD45RA+ positively selected. The sequence derives from a man younger than 30 in good health. Some clones in this sample may be carry-over from other donors' samples. The CDR3 DNA reads TGTGCCAGCAGCGAACCGGGACTAGCGGCTTACGAGCAGTACTTC. It encodes CASSEPGLAAYEQYF.